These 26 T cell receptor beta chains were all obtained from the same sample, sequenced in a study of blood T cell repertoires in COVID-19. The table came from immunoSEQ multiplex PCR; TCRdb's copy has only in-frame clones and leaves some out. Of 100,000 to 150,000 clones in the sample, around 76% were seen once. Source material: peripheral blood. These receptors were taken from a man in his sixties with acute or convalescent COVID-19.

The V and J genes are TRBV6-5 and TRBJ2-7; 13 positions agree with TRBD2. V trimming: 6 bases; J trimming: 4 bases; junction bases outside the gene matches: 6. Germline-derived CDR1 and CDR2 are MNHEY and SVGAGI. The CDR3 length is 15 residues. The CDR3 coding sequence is TGTGCCAGCAGCCAGGGACTAGCGGGACCGTACGAGCAGTACTTC. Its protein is CASSQGLAGPYEQYF.

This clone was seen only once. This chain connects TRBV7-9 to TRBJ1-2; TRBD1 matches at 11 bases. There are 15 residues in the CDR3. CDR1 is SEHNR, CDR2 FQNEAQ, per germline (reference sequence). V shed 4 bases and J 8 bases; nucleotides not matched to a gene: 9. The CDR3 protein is CASSWTGGALEGYTF. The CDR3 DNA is TGTGCCAGCAGCTGGACAGGGGGCGCATTAGAGGGCTACACCTTC.

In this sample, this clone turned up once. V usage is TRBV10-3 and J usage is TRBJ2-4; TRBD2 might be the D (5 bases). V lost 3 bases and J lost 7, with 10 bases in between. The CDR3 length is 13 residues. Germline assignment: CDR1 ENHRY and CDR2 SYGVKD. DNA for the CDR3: TGTGCCATCAGTGATGTCTCTAGCAACATTCAGTACTTC. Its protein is CAISDVSSNIQYF.

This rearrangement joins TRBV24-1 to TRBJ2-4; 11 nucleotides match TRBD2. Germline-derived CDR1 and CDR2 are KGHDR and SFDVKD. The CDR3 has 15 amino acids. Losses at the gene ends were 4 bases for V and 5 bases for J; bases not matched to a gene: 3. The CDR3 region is CATSDALAGENIQYF. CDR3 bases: TGTGCCACCAGTGACGCACTAGCGGGAGAAAACATTCAGTACTTC.

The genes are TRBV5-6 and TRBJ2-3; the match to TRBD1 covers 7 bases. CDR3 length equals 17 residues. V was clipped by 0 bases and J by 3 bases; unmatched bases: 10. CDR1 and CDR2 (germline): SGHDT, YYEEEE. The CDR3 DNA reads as TGTGCCAGCAGCTTGGAAACAGGGGCTAGGGTTACAGATACGCAGTATTTT. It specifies CASSLETGARVTDTQYF.

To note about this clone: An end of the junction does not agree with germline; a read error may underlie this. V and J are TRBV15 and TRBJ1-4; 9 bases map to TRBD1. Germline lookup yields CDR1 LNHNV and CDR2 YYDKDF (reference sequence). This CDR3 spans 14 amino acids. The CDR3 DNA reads TGTGCCACCAGAAGAGACAGGGGGGAAGAAAAACTGTTTTTT. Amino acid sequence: CATRRDRGEEKLFF.

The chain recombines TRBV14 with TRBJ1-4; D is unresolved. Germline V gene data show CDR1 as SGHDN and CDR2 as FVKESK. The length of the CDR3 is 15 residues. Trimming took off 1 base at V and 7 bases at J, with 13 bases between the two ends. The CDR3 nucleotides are TGTGCCAGCAGCCAAGGCCCAGACATAATTGAAAAACTGTTTTTT. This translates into CASSQGPDIIEKLFF.

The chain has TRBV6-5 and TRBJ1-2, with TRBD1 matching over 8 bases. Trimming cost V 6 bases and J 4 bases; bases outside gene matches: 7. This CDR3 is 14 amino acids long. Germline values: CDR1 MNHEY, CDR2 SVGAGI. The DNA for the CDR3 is TGTGCCAGCAGCCCCACAGGGGGGGCCTATGGCTACACCTTC. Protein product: CASSPTGGAYGYTF.

CDR3 nucleotides: TGTGCCAGCAGTGAACAACGACCCCCAGGGGGCACGCCCCAGCATTTT. Amino acid sequence: CASSEQRPPGGTPQHF. The J gene is TRBJ1-5, the V gene TRBV6-1, with TRBD1 matching 8 bases. Germline CDR1 MNHNS, CDR2 SASEGT. V was clipped by 2 bases and J by 9 bases; unmatched bases: 12. This CDR3 is 16 amino acids long.

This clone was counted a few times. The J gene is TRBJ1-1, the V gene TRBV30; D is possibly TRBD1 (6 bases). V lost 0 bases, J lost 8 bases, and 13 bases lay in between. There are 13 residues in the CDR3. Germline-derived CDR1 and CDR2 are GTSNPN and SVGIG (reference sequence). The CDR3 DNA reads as TGTGCCTGGAGTGTGATGGGGGCCGCCGAAGCTTTCTTT. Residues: CAWSVMGAAEAFF.

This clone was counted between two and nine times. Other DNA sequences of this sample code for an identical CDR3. CDR3 in DNA: TGTGCCAGTAGTGGCGGACTCTATGGCTACACCTTC. Translating gives CASSGGLYGYTF. This chain connects TRBV19 to TRBJ1-2; D not certain. The CDR3 has 12 amino acids. V shed 5 bases and J shed 4 bases, with 8 bases lying between them. Germline V CDR1 and CDR2: LNHDA, SQIVND (reference sequence).

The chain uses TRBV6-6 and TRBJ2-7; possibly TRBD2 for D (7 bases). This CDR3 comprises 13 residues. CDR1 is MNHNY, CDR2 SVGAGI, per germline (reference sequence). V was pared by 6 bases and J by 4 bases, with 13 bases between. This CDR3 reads CASRSGGSYEQYF. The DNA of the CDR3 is TGTGCCAGCAGATCGGGGGGCAGTTACGAGCAGTACTTC.

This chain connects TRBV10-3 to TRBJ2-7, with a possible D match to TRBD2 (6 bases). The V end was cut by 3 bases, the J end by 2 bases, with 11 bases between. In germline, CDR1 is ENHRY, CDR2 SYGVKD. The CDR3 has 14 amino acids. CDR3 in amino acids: CAISEVEGPYEQYF. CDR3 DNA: TGTGCCATCAGTGAAGTGGAGGGTCCCTACGAGCAGTACTTC.

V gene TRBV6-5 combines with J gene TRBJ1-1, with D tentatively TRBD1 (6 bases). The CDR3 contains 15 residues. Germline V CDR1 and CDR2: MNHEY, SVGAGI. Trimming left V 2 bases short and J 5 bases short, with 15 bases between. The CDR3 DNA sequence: TGTGCCAGCAGTTACGGTCAGGGGTTGAGGACTGAAGCTTTCTTT. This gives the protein CASSYGQGLRTEAFF.

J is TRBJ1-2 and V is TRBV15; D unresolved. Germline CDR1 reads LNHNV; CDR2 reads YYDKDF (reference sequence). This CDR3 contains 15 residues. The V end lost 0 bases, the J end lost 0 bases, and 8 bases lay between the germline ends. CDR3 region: CATSREAGSNYGYTF. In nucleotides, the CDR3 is TGTGCCACCAGCAGAGAGGCGGGATCTAACTATGGCTACACCTTC.

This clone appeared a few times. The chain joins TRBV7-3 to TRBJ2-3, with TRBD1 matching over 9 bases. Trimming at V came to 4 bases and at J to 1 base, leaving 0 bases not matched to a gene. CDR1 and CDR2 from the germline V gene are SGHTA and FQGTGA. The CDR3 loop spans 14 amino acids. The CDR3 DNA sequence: TGTGCCAGCAGCTGGACAGGGGGCACAGATACGCAGTATTTT. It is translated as CASSWTGGTDTQYF.

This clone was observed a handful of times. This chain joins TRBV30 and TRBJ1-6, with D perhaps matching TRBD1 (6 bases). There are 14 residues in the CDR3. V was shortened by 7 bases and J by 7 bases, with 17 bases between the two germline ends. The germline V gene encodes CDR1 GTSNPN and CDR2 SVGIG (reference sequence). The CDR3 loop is CAYKTGAMNSPLHF. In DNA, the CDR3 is TGTGCCTACAAGACAGGAGCAATGAATTCACCCCTCCACTTT.

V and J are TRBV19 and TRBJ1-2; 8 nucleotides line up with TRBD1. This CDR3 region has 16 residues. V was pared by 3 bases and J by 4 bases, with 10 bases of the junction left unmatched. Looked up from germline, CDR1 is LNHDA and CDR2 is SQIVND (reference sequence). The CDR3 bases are TGTGCCAGTAGTATGGGCCGGGACAGGTCCCGCTATGGCTACACCTTC. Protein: CASSMGRDRSRYGYTF.

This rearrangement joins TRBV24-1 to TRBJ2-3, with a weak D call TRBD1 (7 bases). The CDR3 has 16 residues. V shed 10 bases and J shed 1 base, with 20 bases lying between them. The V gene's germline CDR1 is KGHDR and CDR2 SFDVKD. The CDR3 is CATAGQQKSGTDTQYF. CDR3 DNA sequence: TGTGCCACGGCGGGACAGCAAAAAAGTGGCACAGATACGCAGTATTTT.

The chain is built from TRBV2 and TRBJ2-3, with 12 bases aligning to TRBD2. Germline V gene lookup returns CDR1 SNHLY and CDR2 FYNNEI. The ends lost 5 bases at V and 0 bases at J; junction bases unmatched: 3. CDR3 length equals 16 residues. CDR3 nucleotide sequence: TGTGCCAGCAGTAGGACTAGCGGGGTTAGCACAGATACGCAGTATTTT. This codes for CASSRTSGVSTDTQYF.

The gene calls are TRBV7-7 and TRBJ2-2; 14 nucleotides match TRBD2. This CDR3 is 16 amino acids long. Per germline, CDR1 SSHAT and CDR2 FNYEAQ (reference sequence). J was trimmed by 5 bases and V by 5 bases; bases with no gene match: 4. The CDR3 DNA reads TGTGCCAGCAGCCGTGGGACTAGCGGGGGAACCGGGGAGCTGTTTTTT. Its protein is CASSRGTSGGTGELFF.

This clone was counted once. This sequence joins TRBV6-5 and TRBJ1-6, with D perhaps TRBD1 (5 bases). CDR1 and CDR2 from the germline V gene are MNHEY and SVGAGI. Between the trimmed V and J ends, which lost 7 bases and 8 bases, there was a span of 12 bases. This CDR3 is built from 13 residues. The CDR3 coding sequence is TGTGCCAGCAAGGCCCAGGGATATTCACCCCTCCACTTT. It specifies CASKAQGYSPLHF.

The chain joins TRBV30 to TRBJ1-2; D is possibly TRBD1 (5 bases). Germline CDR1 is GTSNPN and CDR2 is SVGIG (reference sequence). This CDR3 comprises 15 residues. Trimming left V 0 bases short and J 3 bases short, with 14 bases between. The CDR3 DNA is TGTGCCTGGAGTGTCCCGGGCAGGGCGGACTATGGCTACACCTTC. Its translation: CAWSVPGRADYGYTF.

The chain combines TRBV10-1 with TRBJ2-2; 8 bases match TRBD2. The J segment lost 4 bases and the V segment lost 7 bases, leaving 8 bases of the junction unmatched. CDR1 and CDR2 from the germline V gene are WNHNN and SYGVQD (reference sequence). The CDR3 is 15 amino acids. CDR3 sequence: CASTSGRAGTGELFF. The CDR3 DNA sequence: TGCGCCAGCACCTCCGGGAGGGCGGGCACCGGGGAGCTGTTTTTT.

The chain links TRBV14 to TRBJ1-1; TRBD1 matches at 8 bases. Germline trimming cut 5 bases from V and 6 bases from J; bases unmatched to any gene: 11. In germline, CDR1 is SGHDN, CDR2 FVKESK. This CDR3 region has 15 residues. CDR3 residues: CASSFRTGREAEAFF. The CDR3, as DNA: TGTGCCAGCAGCTTTAGGACAGGGAGGGAGGCTGAAGCTTTCTTT.

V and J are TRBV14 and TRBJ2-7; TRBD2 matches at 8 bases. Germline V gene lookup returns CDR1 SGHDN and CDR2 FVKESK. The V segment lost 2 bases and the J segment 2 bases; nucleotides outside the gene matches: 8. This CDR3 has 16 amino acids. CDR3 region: CASSQSVLAVTYEQYF. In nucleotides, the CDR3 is TGTGCCAGCAGCCAAAGTGTACTAGCGGTTACCTACGAGCAGTACTTC.